These 29 T cell receptor beta chains came from one sample sequenced in a study of control samples from healthy donors and cancer patients. Profiling relied on immunoSEQ multiplex PCR, and the TCRdb table lists in-frame clones only, not all of them. Among tens of thousands of clones, about 91% were seen once, and the ten largest hold over 20%. Sequenced: PBMCs. The source of these receptors is a woman in her 40s with head and neck cancer.

This chain uses TRBV28 with TRBJ2-6; no firm D call. The CDR3 has 16 residues. Deletions cut 7 bases from V and 0 bases from J, with 13 bases between. Germline assignment: CDR1 MDHEN and CDR2 SYDVKM. The CDR3 is CASMPGESSGANVLTF. DNA for the CDR3: TGTGCCAGCATGCCAGGAGAGAGCTCTGGGGCCAACGTCCTGACTTTC.

This clone was observed a single time. The V gene is TRBV12-5, the J gene TRBJ1-2, with D perhaps TRBD1 (5 bases). The CDR3 totals 13 residues. V shed 0 bases and J shed 11 bases, with 13 bases lying between them. In germline, CDR1 is LGHNT, CDR2 FRNRAP. CDR3 DNA sequence: TGTGCTAGTGGTTTGGTCGGGACCGGAGCTTACACCTTC. Protein product: CASGLVGTGAYTF.

V is TRBV21-1 and J is TRBJ2-2; TRBD2 is the table's D call and was not checked against the DNA. TRBV21-1 is a pseudogene locus. The CDR3 covers 14 residues. For the CDR3, the DNA is TGTGCCAGCAGCATGGAGCGGGAGACCGGGGAGCTGTTTTTT. It translates to CASSMERETGELFF.

The V gene is TRBV12-3 or TRBV12-4, the J gene TRBJ1-1; D may be TRBD1 (5 bases). Trimming stripped 3 bases from V and 11 bases from J, with 13 bases between. The CDR3 sequence is 12 residues long. CDR3 in DNA: TGTGCCAGCAGTTTGGATTCGTGGGGGGCTTTCTTT. Protein: CASSLDSWGAFF.

This clone was recorded once. The V gene is TRBV25-1, the J gene TRBJ1-5; no definite D call. In germline, CDR1 is MGHDK, CDR2 SYGVNS. Trimming cost V 2 bases and J 1 base, with 9 bases left between them. This CDR3 comprises 15 residues. The DNA for the CDR3 is TGTGCCAGCAGTGAAGGCCCTGGGAGCAATCAGCCCCAGCATTTT. This gives the protein CASSEGPGSNQPQHF.

This clone came up once. The chain recombines TRBV6-5 with TRBJ2-1; no clear D gene. The V end was cut by 0 bases, the J end by 0 bases, with 6 bases between. The germline V gene has CDR1 MNHEY and CDR2 SVGAGI. CDR3 size: 15 residues. The CDR3 loop reads CASSYSESSYNEQFF. The CDR3 DNA is TGTGCCAGCAGTTACTCAGAGAGCTCCTACAATGAGCAGTTCTTC.

This chain joins TRBV5-1 and TRBJ1-1, with unresolved D. CDR3 size: 14 residues. Germline V gene sequence: CDR1 SGHRS, CDR2 YFSETQ. V was trimmed by 0 bases and J by 1 base, leaving 7 bases between them. DNA for the CDR3: TGCGCCAGCAGCTTGGGAGGTTGGAACACTGAAGCTTTCTTT. Amino acids: CASSLGGWNTEAFF.

The rearrangement links TRBV6-2 or TRBV6-3 to TRBJ2-7; D gene uncertain. CDR1 MNHEY and CDR2 SVGEGT come from the germline V gene. The CDR3 length is 12 residues. Trimming removed 0 bases from V and 3 bases from J, with 3 bases in between. The chain's CDR3 is CASSYSIYEQYF. The CDR3 nucleotides read TGTGCCAGCAGTTACTCGATCTACGAGCAGTACTTC.

The chain couples TRBV5-1 to TRBJ1-4; 10 bases match TRBD1. The CDR3 contains 15 residues. Losses at the gene ends were 4 bases for V and 8 bases for J; bases not matched to a gene: 8. The germline V gene has CDR1 SGHRS and CDR2 YFSETQ. CDR3: CASSRVGTGVEKLFF. The CDR3 nucleotides are TGCGCCAGCAGCCGCGTGGGGACAGGGGTCGAAAAACTGTTTTTT.

The chain employs TRBV7-9 and TRBJ1-2, with 9 positions matching TRBD1. Germline V lookup: CDR1 SEHNR, CDR2 FQNEAQ (reference sequence). This CDR3 spans 14 amino acids. Trimming cost V 3 bases and J 8 bases; bases outside gene matches: 7. CDR3: CASSLGGQGEGYTF. CDR3 nucleotides: TGTGCCAGCAGCTTGGGGGGACAGGGTGAGGGCTACACCTTC.

This clone was observed once. The rearrangement uses TRBV24-1 and TRBJ1-5, with TRBD1 matching 8 bases. The trim removed 12 bases at V and 5 bases at J, leaving 11 bases unmatched. The CDR3 has 14 residues. Germline values: CDR1 KGHDR, CDR2 SFDVKD. This CDR3 reads CAPLAVRGHQPQHF. Here the CDR3 DNA reads TGTGCCCCGCTTGCGGTCAGGGGGCATCAGCCCCAGCATTTT.

This clone has a single count. J is TRBJ1-1 and V is TRBV5-1; possible D gene TRBD1, 5 bases. This CDR3 spans 14 amino acids. V was pared by 4 bases and J by 5 bases, with 15 bases between. Germline values: CDR1 SGHRS, CDR2 YFSETQ. For the CDR3, the DNA is TGCGCCAGCAGCCAACCAGGGTTCAGTACTGAAGCTTTCTTT. It translates to CASSQPGFSTEAFF.

The V and J genes are TRBV9 and TRBJ2-1, with D possibly TRBD2 on 6 matching bases. Per the germline V gene, CDR1 is SGDLS and CDR2 is YYNGEE. This CDR3 has 14 residues. The germline V and J ends were trimmed by 0 bases and 8 bases, with 12 bases remaining between them. The CDR3 region has the DNA TGTGCCAGCAGCGTAGCTACTAGCAGTGATGAGCAGTTCTTC. Protein sequence: CASSVATSSDEQFF.

The chain has TRBV5-1 and TRBJ1-2, with D possibly matching TRBD1 (5 bases). The germline CDR1 and CDR2 sequences are SGHRS and YFSETQ. This CDR3 is built from 16 residues. V was shortened by 4 bases and J by 8 bases, with 24 bases between the two germline ends. CDR3 coding DNA: TGCGCCAGCAGCGCCGGAGGGACGGTCTCCGGTATCGGCTACACCTTC. This sequence encodes CASSAGGTVSGIGYTF.

The genes are TRBV18 and TRBJ1-4; D ambiguous. The CDR3 is 15 amino acids. Trimming shortened V by 1 base and J by 8 bases, and 14 bases separated the two germline ends. Per germline, CDR1 KGHSH and CDR2 LQKENI. The CDR3 DNA reads as TGTGCCAGCTCACCACAGCCAGCTAATTTCGAAAAACTGTTTTTT. Residues: CASSPQPANFEKLFF. Using reference TRBV18 and TRBJ1-4 for the parts outside the CDR3, the full variable domain is NAGVMQNPRHLVRRRGQEARLRCSPMKGHSHVYWYRQLPEEGLKFMVYLQKENIIDESGMPKERFSAEFPKEGPSILRIQQVVRGDSAAYFCASSPQPANFEKLFFGSGTQLSVL.

The CDR3 DNA follows: TGTGCCAGCAGCCCAGGGGGTGAAAAACTGTTTTTT. Translation: CASSPGGEKLFF. The chain joins TRBV3-1 (or the pseudogene TRBV3-2) to TRBJ1-4; TRBD1 agrees at 7 bases. The CDR3 extends over 12 amino acids. In germline, CDR1 is LGHDT, CDR2 YNNKEL (reference sequence). The ends lost 4 bases at V and 7 bases at J; junction bases unmatched: 0.

V usage is TRBV28 and J usage is TRBJ1-6, with 10 bases that match TRBD1. This CDR3 has 13 amino acids. The junction had 4 bases not matched to a gene; V was cut back by 11 bases and J by 6 bases. CDR1 is MDHEN and CDR2 is SYDVKM in the germline V gene. CDR3 nucleotide sequence: TGTGCCGCGACAGGGGGCGGTAATTCACCCCTCCACTTT. Amino acids: CAATGGGNSPLHF.

The chain uses TRBV7-9 and TRBJ1-4; D is unclear. The CDR3 is 16 amino acids. Germline V lookup: CDR1 SEHNR, CDR2 FQNEAQ (reference sequence). The V and J ends lost 5 bases and 0 bases respectively, with 13 bases between them. The CDR3 loop is CASSVWVKSTNEKLFF. CDR3 nucleotides: TGTGCCAGCAGCGTATGGGTCAAATCAACTAATGAAAAACTGTTTTTT.

CDR3 sequence reads: CASSLGWTDGYTF. The CDR3 coding sequence is TGCGCCAGCAGCTTGGGTTGGACAGATGGCTACACCTTC. This chain uses TRBV5-1 with TRBJ1-2, with D perhaps matching TRBD1 (6 bases). V was clipped by 0 bases and J by 6 bases, with 9 bases between them. Germline V CDR1 and CDR2: SGHRS, YFSETQ. This CDR3 region has 13 residues.

This clone was recorded a few times. The chain joins TRBV7-9 to TRBJ1-6; no clear D gene. The CDR3 covers 15 residues. Trimming left V 5 bases short and J 7 bases short, with 15 bases between. CDR1 SEHNR and CDR2 FQNEAQ come from the germline V gene (reference sequence). The CDR3 spells CASSPDQTGNSPLHF. Here the CDR3 DNA reads TGTGCCAGCAGCCCCGACCAGACGGGGAATTCACCCCTCCACTTT.

J is TRBJ2-7 and V is TRBV19; either TRBD1 or TRBD2 may fit D (7 bases each). Germline V gene sequence: CDR1 LNHDA, CDR2 SQIVND (reference sequence). Trimming removed 0 bases at V and 2 bases at J, with 11 bases between. The CDR3 has 15 amino acids. The CDR3 DNA reads as TGTGCCAGTAGTATAGAGGCAGGGGGGGCCTACGAGCAGTACTTC. Protein sequence: CASSIEAGGAYEQYF. The complete variable domain, with remaining parts taken from reference TRBV19 and TRBJ2-7, reads DGGITQSPKYLFRKEGQNVTLSCEQNLNHDAMYWYRQDPGQGLRLIYYSQIVNDFQKGDIAEGYSVSREKKESFPLTVTSAQKNPTAFYLCASSIEAGGAYEQYFGPGTRLTVT.

The V gene is TRBV2, the J gene TRBJ2-7; TRBD2 aligns across 12 bases. From germline, CDR1 is SNHLY and CDR2 FYNNEI. V dropped 8 bases and J dropped 2; count of bases not matched to a gene: 10. This CDR3 spans 16 amino acids. The CDR3 sequence is CASADTTSGRPYEQYF. CDR3 in DNA: TGTGCCAGCGCCGATACTACTAGCGGGAGGCCCTACGAGCAGTACTTC.

The chain has TRBV12-3 or TRBV12-4 and TRBJ1-3; D gene uncertain. This CDR3 is built from 13 residues. The V end lost 1 base, the J end lost 4 bases, and 5 bases lay between the germline ends. The CDR3 reads CASSLETGNTIYF. In DNA, the CDR3 is TGTGCCAGCAGTTTAGAGACCGGAAACACCATATATTTT.

CDR3 sequence (DNA): TGCAGTGCTAGGACACAGGCTGGCTACACCTTC. This encodes CSARTQAGYTF. The chain combines TRBV20-1 with TRBJ1-2; TRBD1 is a possible D gene (5 bases). Germline V gene sequence: CDR1 DFQATT, CDR2 SNEGSKA (reference sequence). This CDR3 comprises 11 residues. Trimming took off 3 bases at V and 7 bases at J, with 9 bases between the two ends.

The chain couples TRBV24-1 to TRBJ2-3; D may be TRBD2 (5 bases). Trimming left V 5 bases short and J 2 bases short, with 10 bases between. The germline gives CDR1 KGHDR, CDR2 SFDVKD. The CDR3 has 14 residues. CDR3 region: CATSAGWATDTQYF. The CDR3 DNA is TGTGCCACCAGTGCGGGGTGGGCCACAGATACGCAGTATTTT.

The CDR3: CASSYGTGGKAKNIQYF. In nucleotides, the CDR3 is TGTGCCAGCAGCTATGGGACAGGGGGTAAAGCCAAAAACATTCAGTACTTC. The rearrangement joins TRBV7-9 to TRBJ2-4; 11 nucleotides match TRBD1. V trimming: 4 bases; J trimming: 0 bases; junction bases outside the gene matches: 5. The V gene's germline CDR1 is SEHNR and CDR2 FQNEAQ (reference sequence). The CDR3 consists of 17 residues. Together with reference TRBV7-9 and TRBJ2-4, the CDR3 gives the full variable domain: DTGVSQNPRHKITKRGQNVTFRCDPISEHNRLYWYRQTLGQGPEFLTYFQNEAQLEKSRLLSDRFSAERPKGSFSTLEIQRTEQGDSAMYLCASSYGTGGKAKNIQYFGAGTRLSVL.

The CDR3 DNA sequence: TGTGCCAGCAGCCAAGGGACAGTTAACTATGGCTACACCTTC. Translation: CASSQGTVNYGYTF. The rearrangement joins TRBV3-1 (or the pseudogene TRBV3-2) to TRBJ1-2; weak D call: TRBD1 (6 bases). CDR3 size: 14 residues. CDR1 is LGHDT and CDR2 is YNNKEL in the germline V gene (reference sequence). V lost 1 base and J lost 1, with 7 bases in between.

This rearrangement joins TRBV5-1 to TRBJ1-1, with a tentative D call TRBD1 (6 bases). CDR1 is SGHRS, CDR2 YFSETQ, per germline. This CDR3 is built from 17 residues. The germline V and J ends were trimmed by 1 base and 0 bases, with 16 bases remaining between them. CDR3 protein: CASSLRGGRGMNTEAFF. In DNA, the CDR3 is TGCGCCAGCAGCTTGAGAGGGGGGCGCGGGATGAACACTGAAGCTTTCTTT.

This sequence joins TRBV28 and TRBJ1-3; D not certain. Trimming removed 5 bases from V and 4 bases from J, with 6 bases in between. The CDR3 is made up of 12 amino acids. Per the germline V gene, CDR1 is MDHEN and CDR2 is SYDVKM. CDR3 sequence: CASSPAGNTIYF. The CDR3 coding sequence is TGTGCCAGCAGTCCGGCGGGAAACACCATATATTTT.